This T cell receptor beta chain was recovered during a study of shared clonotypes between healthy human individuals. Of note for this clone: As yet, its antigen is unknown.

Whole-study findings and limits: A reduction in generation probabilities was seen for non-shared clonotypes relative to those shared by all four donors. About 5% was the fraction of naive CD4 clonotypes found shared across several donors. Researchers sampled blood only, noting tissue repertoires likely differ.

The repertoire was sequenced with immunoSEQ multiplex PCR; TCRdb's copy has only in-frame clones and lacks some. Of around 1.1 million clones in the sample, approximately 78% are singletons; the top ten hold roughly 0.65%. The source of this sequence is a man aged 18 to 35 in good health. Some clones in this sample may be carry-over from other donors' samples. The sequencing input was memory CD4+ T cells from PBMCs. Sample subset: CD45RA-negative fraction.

The CDR3 DNA reads as TGTGCCAGTAGCTCGCCTCGGGGAGCGGGTTCCTACGAGCAGTACTTC. Its protein is CASSSPRGAGSYEQYF. V gene TRBV19 combines with J gene TRBJ2-7; D is possibly TRBD2 (6 bases). Per germline, CDR1 LNHDA and CDR2 SQIVND (reference sequence). CDR3 length: 16 amino acids. Trimming shortened V by 6 bases and J by 1 base, and 19 bases separated the two germline ends.